This TCR beta chain was recovered during a study of CD8+CD57+ T cells in acquired aplastic anemia. Study results and limitations: Between patients and controls, around 27 CD8+ CDR3 sequences were found in common.

Both TCR beta VDJ combination and CDR3 sequence profiling were carried out. Genomic DNA was the template for this profiling. TCRdb re-analysed the reads in MiXCR, keeping a single row per CDR3 protein. The sample consists of roughly 50,000 distinct CDR3 sequences, around two thirds of them appearing once. About this clonotype itself: Its target is unknown.

The V end lost 8 bases, the J end lost 7 bases, and 11 bases lay between the germline ends. The CDR3 runs to 11 residues. Germline CDR1 SNHLY, CDR2 FYNNEI. The sequence was obtained from a human donor in good health, serving as a control. The specimen was sorted CD4+, CD8+, or CD8+CD57+ T cells (not recorded which) from PBMCs. The chain carries TRBV2 and TRBJ1-2; D is unresolved. This CDR3 is CASVLVGGYTF. The CDR3 region has the DNA TGTGCCAGCGTGCTTGTTGGTGGCTACACCTTC.